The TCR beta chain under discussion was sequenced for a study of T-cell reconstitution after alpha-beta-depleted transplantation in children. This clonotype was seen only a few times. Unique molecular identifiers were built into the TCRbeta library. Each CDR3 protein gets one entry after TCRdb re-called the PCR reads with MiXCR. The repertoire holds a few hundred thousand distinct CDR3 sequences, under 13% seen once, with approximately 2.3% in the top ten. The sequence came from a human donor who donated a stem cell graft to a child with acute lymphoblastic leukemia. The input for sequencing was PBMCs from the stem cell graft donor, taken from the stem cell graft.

DNA of the CDR3: TGTGCCAGCTCACCAGCCGGGACTCCGGACACAGATACGCAGTATTTT. It yields the protein CASSPAGTPDTDTQYF. V and J are TRBV18 and TRBJ2-3, with D maybe TRBD2 (6 bases). Trimming took 2 bases from V and 2 from J, leaving 14 bases between them. CDR1 and CDR2 from the germline V gene are KGHSH and LQKENI. CDR3 length equals 16 residues.